This T cell receptor (beta chain) was sequenced for a study of control samples from healthy donors and cancer patients. The data were produced by immunoSEQ multiplex PCR, yet TCRdb's version contains in-frame clones alone and is incomplete. The sample includes some 120,000 clones, 85% to 95% of them seen just once. The germline V and J ends were trimmed by 0 bases and 0 bases, with 11 bases remaining between them. Germline V gene lookup returns CDR1 SGHRS and CDR2 YFSETQ. The CDR3 spans 16 residues. Source material: PBMCs. The TCR originated in a man aged 50 or older with head and neck cancer. V and J are TRBV5-1 and TRBJ2-3; tentatively, D is TRBD2 (5 bases). The CDR3 spells CASSLDGESSTDTQYF. As DNA, the CDR3 is TGCGCCAGCAGCTTGGACGGGGAATCTAGCACAGATACGCAGTATTTT.